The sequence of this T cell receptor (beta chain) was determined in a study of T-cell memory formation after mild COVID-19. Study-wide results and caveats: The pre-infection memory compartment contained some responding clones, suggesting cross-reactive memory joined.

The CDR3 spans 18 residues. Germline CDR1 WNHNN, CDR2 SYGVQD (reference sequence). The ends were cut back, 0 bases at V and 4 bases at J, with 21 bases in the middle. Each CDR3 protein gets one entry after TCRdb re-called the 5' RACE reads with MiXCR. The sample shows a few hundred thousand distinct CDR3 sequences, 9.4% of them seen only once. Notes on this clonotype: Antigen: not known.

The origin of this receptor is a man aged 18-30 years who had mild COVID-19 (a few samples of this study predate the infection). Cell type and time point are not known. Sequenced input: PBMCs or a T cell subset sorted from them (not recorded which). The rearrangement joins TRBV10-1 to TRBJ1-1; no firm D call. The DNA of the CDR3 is TGCGCCAGCAGTGAGTCCGGTAAAGGTTACGATCTGAGCACTGAAGCTTTCTTT. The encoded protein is CASSESGKGYDLSTEAFF.